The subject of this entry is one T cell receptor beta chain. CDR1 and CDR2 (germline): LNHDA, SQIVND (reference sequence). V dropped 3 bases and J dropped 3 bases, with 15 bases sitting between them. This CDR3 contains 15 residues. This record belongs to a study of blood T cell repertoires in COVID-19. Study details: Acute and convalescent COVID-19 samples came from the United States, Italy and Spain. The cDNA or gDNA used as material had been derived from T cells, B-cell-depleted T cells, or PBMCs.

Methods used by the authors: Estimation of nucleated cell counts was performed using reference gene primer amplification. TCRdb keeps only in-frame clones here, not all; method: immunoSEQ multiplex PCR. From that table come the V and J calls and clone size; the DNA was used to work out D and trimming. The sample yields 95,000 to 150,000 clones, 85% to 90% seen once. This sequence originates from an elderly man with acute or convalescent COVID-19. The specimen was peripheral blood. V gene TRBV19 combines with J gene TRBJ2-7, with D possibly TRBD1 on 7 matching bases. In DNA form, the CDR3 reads TGTGCCAGTAGTATTCCAGGGGGACTCCTCTACGAGCAGTACTTC. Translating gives CASSIPGGLLYEQYF.